This T cell receptor beta chain was sequenced during a study of blood T cell repertoires in COVID-19. TCRdb keeps only in-frame clones here, not all; method: immunoSEQ multiplex PCR. This table has nearly 250,000 clones, more than 75% appearing once. Trimming took 0 bases from V and 6 from J, leaving 10 bases between them. This CDR3 region has 13 residues. CDR1 and CDR2 from the germline V gene are SGHRS and YFSETQ. As regards this clone: Distinct nucleotide sequences in the sample also encode this CDR3.

The chain combines TRBV5-1 with TRBJ2-7, with D unresolved. The specimen was peripheral blood. This TCR was recovered from a woman aged 55-75 years who had recovered from COVID-19. The CDR3 DNA reads TGCGCCAGCAGCTTGGCGCCAGGTTTCGAGCAGTACTTC. Translated: CASSLAPGFEQYF.